This T cell receptor beta chain was found in a study of a mutant IDH1 vaccine in newly diagnosed glioma. Assay: immunoSEQ multiplex PCR; the TCRdb copy retains only in-frame clones and omits some. The data hold roughly 72,000 clones, with about 91% observed a single time. Concerning this clone: Its specificity is not known.

This CDR3 has 14 residues. Germline lookup yields CDR1 ENHRY and CDR2 SYGVKD. Trimming cost V 3 bases and J 8 bases; bases outside gene matches: 6. Time point: week 5, during vaccination. Vaccination comprised doses that each held 300 ug of mutant IDH1 20-mer peptide, plus topical imiquimod. Specimen: PBMCs, collected from a glioma patient whose treatment included an IDH1 peptide vaccine. The source of this sequence is a woman between 45 and 60 years old with glioma. The chain is built from TRBV10-3 and TRBJ2-1; TRBD2 aligns across 8 bases. The CDR3 protein is CAISDRAGGHEQFF. The CDR3 DNA reads as TGTGCCATCAGTGACCGGGCGGGAGGTCATGAGCAGTTCTTC.